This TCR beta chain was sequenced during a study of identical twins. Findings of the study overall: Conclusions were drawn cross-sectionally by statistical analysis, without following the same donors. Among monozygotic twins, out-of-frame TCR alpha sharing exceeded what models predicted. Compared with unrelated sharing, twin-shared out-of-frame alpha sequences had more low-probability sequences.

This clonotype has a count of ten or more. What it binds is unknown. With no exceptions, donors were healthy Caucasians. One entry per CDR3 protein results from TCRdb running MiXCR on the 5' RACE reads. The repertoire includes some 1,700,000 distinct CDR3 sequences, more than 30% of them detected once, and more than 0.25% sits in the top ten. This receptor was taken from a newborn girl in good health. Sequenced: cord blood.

CDR3 sequence: CSVPPARGATDTQYF. The CDR3 nucleotides are TGCAGCGTCCCCCCCGCGCGGGGGGCCACAGATACGCAGTATTTT. The chain uses TRBV29-1 and TRBJ2-3; 8 bases fit TRBD2. The V segment lost 6 bases and the J segment 2 bases; nucleotides outside the gene matches: 10. This CDR3 is 15 amino acids long. From germline, CDR1 is SQVTM and CDR2 ANQGSEA.